The 17 T cell receptor beta chains below come from one sample, sequenced in a study of T cells in tuberculosis. Time point given: new active TB diagnosis, blood taken before or within 7 days of starting treatment. Clones were read by immunoSEQ multiplex PCR, and TCRdb kept only the in-frame ones, dropping some. Of 25,000 to 35,000 clones in the sample, under 95% were seen once. The starting material was PBMCs, obtained at tuberculosis diagnosis. These receptors were collected from an adult with tuberculosis.

The rearrangement uses TRBV6-1 and TRBJ1-2; D gene uncertain. The CDR3 runs to 16 residues. CDR1 and CDR2 (germline): MNHNS, SASEGT. The V and J ends lost 1 base and 0 bases respectively, with 12 bases between them. CDR3 coding DNA: TGTGCCAGCAGTGAAGGGGCAGCCTCAGCTAACTATGGCTACACCTTC. It specifies CASSEGAASANYGYTF.

This clone was counted between two and nine times. One junction end disagrees with the germline gene, perhaps due to a read error. The chain is built from TRBV2 and TRBJ2-2; 9 bases fit TRBD2. CDR1 SNHLY and CDR2 FYNNEI come from the germline V gene. This CDR3 comprises 15 residues. CDR3 in amino acids: CASSKAGGNTGELFF. Written as DNA, the CDR3 is TGTGCCAGCAGTAAAGCGGGAGGGAACACCGGGGAGCTGTTTTTT.

The rearrangement links TRBV4-3 to TRBJ1-2, with TRBD1 matching over 8 bases. CDR1 LGHNA and CDR2 YSLEER come from the germline V gene. The V and J ends lost 1 base and 2 bases, in that order; junction bases with no gene match: 9. This CDR3 region has 17 residues. CDR3 DNA sequence: TGCGCCAGCAGCCAAGTGGAACAGGGGGGCCTCAACTATGGCTACACCTTC. Its translation: CASSQVEQGGLNYGYTF.

V gene TRBV4-1 combines with J gene TRBJ1-2, with a weak D call TRBD1 (6 bases). CDR1 and CDR2 (germline): MGHRA, YSYEKL. The CDR3 spans 16 residues. V lost 0 bases, J lost 4 bases, and 15 bases lay in between. The CDR3 bases are TGCGCCAGCAGCCAAGAGGAAACAGGGTCGGTCTATGGCTACACCTTC. This encodes CASSQEETGSVYGYTF.

The chain is built from TRBV18 and TRBJ2-7; D is possibly TRBD2 (5 bases). From germline, CDR1 is KGHSH and CDR2 LQKENI. This CDR3 region has 15 residues. The germline V and J ends were trimmed by 1 base and 2 bases, with 12 bases remaining between them. In DNA form, the CDR3 reads TGTGCCAGCTCACCACGGCTAGCCGACACCTACGAGCAGTACTTC. Its protein is CASSPRLADTYEQYF.

This chain links TRBV9 with TRBJ1-5; no clear D gene. CDR1 is SGDLS, CDR2 YYNGEE, per germline. V lost 2 bases, J lost 4 bases, and 7 bases lay in between. The CDR3 spans 13 residues. The CDR3 spells CASSVDTNQPQHF. DNA of the CDR3: TGTGCCAGCAGCGTTGACACGAATCAGCCCCAGCATTTT.

Comments on this clone: Because it lacks the conserved phenylalanine or tryptophan at the end, this CDR3 is likely a read error. Because the CDR3's place on the DNA is in doubt, the DNA is left out and the CDR3 is given as listed by TCRdb. The chain employs TRBV2 and TRBJ1-2; the D call in the table, TRBD1, was not verified against the DNA. A total of 16 residues make up the CDR3, ends included. Germline loops: CDR1 SNHLY, CDR2 FYNNEI. CDR3 amino acids: CASSGDITDENLWLHL.

Only one count was recorded for this clone. V and J are TRBV15 and TRBJ2-5; TRBD2 matches at 12 bases. This CDR3 region has 15 residues. CDR1 is LNHNV and CDR2 is YYDKDF in the germline V gene (reference sequence). J gave up 4 bases and V 2 bases, and 2 bases lay outside the gene matches. CDR3 in DNA: TGTGCCACCAGCAGACGACTAGCGGGGGTAGAGACCCAGTACTTC. It yields the protein CATSRRLAGVETQYF.

This clone appeared a single time. This sequence joins TRBV18 and TRBJ1-2, with D perhaps matching TRBD1 (5 bases). Germline V gene sequence: CDR1 KGHSH, CDR2 LQKENI. This CDR3 contains 15 residues. V was shortened by 4 bases and J by 8 bases, with 20 bases between the two germline ends. Written as DNA, the CDR3 is TGTGCCAGCTCACGGGGCGTTGATTTCTTGGGCGGCTACACCTTC. It specifies CASSRGVDFLGGYTF.

J is TRBJ2-7 and V is TRBV5-1; 9 bases agree with TRBD2. This CDR3 is built from 16 residues. Germline values: CDR1 SGHRS, CDR2 YFSETQ. With V trimmed by 4 bases and J by 3 bases, 11 bases remained unmatched. The CDR3 sequence is CASSRTTGTSNYEQYF. For the CDR3, the DNA is TGCGCCAGCAGCCGGACTACCGGGACTAGCAACTACGAGCAGTACTTC.

The chain combines TRBV4-1 with TRBJ1-5; tentatively, D is TRBD1 (6 bases). The germline gives CDR1 MGHRA, CDR2 YSYEKL. Trimming removed 0 bases at V and 5 bases at J, with 14 bases between. CDR3 size: 16 residues. DNA of the CDR3: TGCGCCAGCAGCCAAGATCACCCAGGGGTGGATCAGCCCCAGCATTTT. It encodes CASSQDHPGVDQPQHF.

This chain connects TRBV19 to TRBJ1-5, with TRBD1 matching 7 bases. Losses at the gene ends were 9 bases for V and 6 bases for J; bases not matched to a gene: 14. Germline CDR1 LNHDA, CDR2 SQIVND (reference sequence). This CDR3 contains 15 residues. The DNA for the CDR3 is TGTGCCAGCCATCCGCCGGGACAGTCGACTCAGCCCCAGCATTTT. It specifies CASHPPGQSTQPQHF.

This chain joins TRBV5-1 and TRBJ1-4; 8 bases fit TRBD1. Per the germline V gene, CDR1 is SGHRS and CDR2 is YFSETQ. CDR3 size: 13 residues. Losses at the gene ends were 1 base for V and 7 bases for J; bases not matched to a gene: 0. CDR3 nucleotide sequence: TGCGCCAGCAGCTTGCAGGGGGCTGAAAAACTGTTTTTT. This encodes CASSLQGAEKLFF.

This chain uses TRBV19 with TRBJ1-1, with D perhaps TRBD1 (5 bases). The germline CDR1 and CDR2 sequences are LNHDA and SQIVND (reference sequence). There are 15 residues in the CDR3. Trimming shortened V by 7 bases and J by 4 bases, and 19 bases separated the two germline ends. In DNA form, the CDR3 reads TGTGCCAGTACCCATTTCCCAGGGATCGGCACTGAAGCTTTCTTT. Protein: CASTHFPGIGTEAFF.

V usage is TRBV5-1 and J usage is TRBJ2-3; 9 nucleotides match TRBD2. The CDR3 sequence is 18 residues long. The V segment lost 3 bases and the J segment 5 bases; nucleotides outside the gene matches: 16. From germline, CDR1 is SGHRS and CDR2 YFSETQ. The CDR3 DNA is TGCGCCAGCAGCTCCACCACACGACTAGCGGTGTGGCAAGATACGCAGTATTTT. The encoded protein is CASSSTTRLAVWQDTQYF.

Comments on this clone: An end of the junction differs from the germline gene, which may be a read error. V usage is TRBV29-1 and J usage is TRBJ2-5; 7 bases match TRBD1. CDR1 and CDR2 (germline): SQVTM, ANQGSEA. This CDR3 has 13 amino acids. CDR3 coding DNA: TGCAGCGTTGAGGGGGACAGCCAAGGGACCCAGTACTTC. Amino acids: CSVEGDSQGTQYF.

The chain employs TRBV15 and TRBJ2-7, with 7 bases fitting TRBD1. This CDR3 has 15 amino acids. The V gene end was trimmed by 0 bases and the J gene end by 4 bases; junction bases not matched to a gene: 6. In germline, CDR1 is LNHNV, CDR2 YYDKDF (reference sequence). The CDR3 is CATSRDLRQGYEQYF. For the CDR3, the DNA is TGTGCCACCAGCAGAGATCTGAGACAGGGTTACGAGCAGTACTTC.